This T cell receptor (beta chain) is from a study of T cells in Graves' hyperthyroidism and ophthalmopathy. The CDR3 regions of TCR beta were amplified from RNA transcripts. The HTBI primer set was used in a first-round RT-PCR of the TCR CDR3. MiXCR, applied by TCRdb to the multiplex PCR reads, yields one record per CDR3 protein. In the table there are under 400,000 distinct CDR3 sequences, 18% of which are singletons. From germline, CDR1 is SNHLY and CDR2 FYNNEI. V dropped 11 bases and J dropped 4 bases, with 20 bases sitting between them. The CDR3 extends over 14 amino acids. This clonotype was observed many times.

This TCR was sampled from a woman aged 45-59 years with Graves' hyperthyroidism. The sequenced sample consisted of blood. J is TRBJ1-1 and V is TRBV2; possibly TRBD1 for D (5 bases). The CDR3 sequence: CASRDDQRGTEAFF. In DNA, the CDR3 is TGTGCCTCCCGGGACGACCAGAGGGGCACTGAAGCTTTCTTT.